This T cell receptor beta chain was recorded in a study of cytomegalovirus exposure and HLA in healthy donors. Study-wide points: CMV antigen specificity of a few CMV-associated chains was confirmed in vitro.

The germline V and J ends were trimmed by 0 bases and 0 bases, with 10 bases remaining between them. The CDR3 loop spans 16 amino acids. Per the germline V gene, CDR1 is SGHTS and CDR2 is YDEGEE. TCRdb keeps only in-frame clones here, not all; method: immunoSEQ multiplex PCR. The table includes about 360,000 clones, 70% to 90% detected once. A remark on this clone: Antigen unknown.

The rearrangement links TRBV5-8 to TRBJ1-5; D gene ambiguous. The sequenced sample consisted of PBMCs. The sequence was collected from a woman between 18 and 29 years old in good health and CMV-seronegative. The DNA for the CDR3 is TGTGCCAGCAGCTTGGGTACAGCCCATAGCAATCAGCCCCAGCATTTT. It encodes CASSLGTAHSNQPQHF.